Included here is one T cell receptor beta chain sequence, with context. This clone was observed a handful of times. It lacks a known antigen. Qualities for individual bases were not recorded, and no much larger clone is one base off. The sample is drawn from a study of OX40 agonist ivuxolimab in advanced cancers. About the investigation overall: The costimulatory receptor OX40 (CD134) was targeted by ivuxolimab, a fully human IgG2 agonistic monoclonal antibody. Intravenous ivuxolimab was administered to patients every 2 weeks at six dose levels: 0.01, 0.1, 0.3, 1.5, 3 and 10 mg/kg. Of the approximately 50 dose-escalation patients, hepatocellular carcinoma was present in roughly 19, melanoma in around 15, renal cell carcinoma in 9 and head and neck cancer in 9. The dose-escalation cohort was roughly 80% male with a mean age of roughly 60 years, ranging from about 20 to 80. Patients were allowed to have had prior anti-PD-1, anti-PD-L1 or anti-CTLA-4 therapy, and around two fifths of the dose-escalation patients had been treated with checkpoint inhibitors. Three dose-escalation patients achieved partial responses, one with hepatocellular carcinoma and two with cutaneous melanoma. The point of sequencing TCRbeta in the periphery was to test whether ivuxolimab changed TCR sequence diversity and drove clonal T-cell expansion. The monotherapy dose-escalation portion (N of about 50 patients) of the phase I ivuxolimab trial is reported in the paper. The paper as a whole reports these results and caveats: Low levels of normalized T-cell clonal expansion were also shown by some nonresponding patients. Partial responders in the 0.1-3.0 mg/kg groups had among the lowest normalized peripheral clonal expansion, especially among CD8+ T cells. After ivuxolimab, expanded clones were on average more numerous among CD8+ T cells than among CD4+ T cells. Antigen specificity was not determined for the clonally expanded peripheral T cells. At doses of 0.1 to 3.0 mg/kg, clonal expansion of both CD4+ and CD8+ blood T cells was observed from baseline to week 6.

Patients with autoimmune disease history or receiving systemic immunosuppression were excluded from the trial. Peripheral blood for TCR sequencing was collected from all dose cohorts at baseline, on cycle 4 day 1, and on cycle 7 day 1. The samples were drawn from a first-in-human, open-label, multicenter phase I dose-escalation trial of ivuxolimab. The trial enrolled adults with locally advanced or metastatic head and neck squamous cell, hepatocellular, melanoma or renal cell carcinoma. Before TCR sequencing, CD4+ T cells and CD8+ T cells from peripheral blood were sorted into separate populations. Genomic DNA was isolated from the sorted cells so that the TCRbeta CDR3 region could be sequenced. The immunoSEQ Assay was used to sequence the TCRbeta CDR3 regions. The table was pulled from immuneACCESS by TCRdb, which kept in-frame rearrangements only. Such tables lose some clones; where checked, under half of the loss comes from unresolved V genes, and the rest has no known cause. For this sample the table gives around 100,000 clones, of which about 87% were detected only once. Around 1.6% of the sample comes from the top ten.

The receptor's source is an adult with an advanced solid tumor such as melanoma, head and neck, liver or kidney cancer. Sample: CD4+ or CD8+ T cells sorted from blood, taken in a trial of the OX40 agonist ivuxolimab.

The CDR3 protein: CASSGTGGWYGYTF. The DNA reads as follows: TGTGCCAGCAGCGGGACAGGGGGTTGGTATGGCTACACCTTC. The chain is encoded by TRBV6-5 joined to TRBJ1-2; 11 bases in the middle match TRBD1. Looking up the germline V gene yields CDR1 MNHEY and CDR2 SVGAGI. The CDR3 spans 14 residues, from the cysteine through the phenylalanine. The kept DNA is CDR3 alone, 42 bases in frame from the first base. Relative to germline, V is missing 6 bases and J is missing 5 bases, with 5 bases of the junction outside any gene match.